The 14 T cell receptor beta chains given below trace back to one sample, sequenced in a study of blood T cell repertoires in COVID-19. Generated by immunoSEQ multiplex PCR, the TCRdb table keeps only in-frame clones and is missing some. The repertoire holds 290,000 or so clones, with around 86% as singletons. Sequencing was performed on PBMCs or T cells enriched from blood (not recorded which). The receptor source for this set is a woman aged 18-30 years who had recovered from COVID-19.

The chain links TRBV4-1 to TRBJ1-3; D is unclear. This CDR3 contains 13 residues. The V and J ends lost 6 bases and 0 bases respectively, with 6 bases between them. The germline CDR1 and CDR2 sequences are MGHRA and YSYEKL. The CDR3 sequence: CASRTNSGNTIYF. CDR3 bases: TGCGCCAGCAGAACTAACTCTGGAAACACCATATATTTT.

The J gene is TRBJ2-2, the V gene TRBV5-1; 8 bases line up with TRBD1. The CDR3 sequence is 17 residues long. J was trimmed by 6 bases and V by 3 bases; bases with no gene match: 13. Per germline, CDR1 SGHRS and CDR2 YFSETQ. Here the CDR3 DNA reads TGCGCCAGCAGCTCCGACAGGGGATCGGGGCTAGCCGGGGAGCTGTTTTTT. It encodes CASSSDRGSGLAGELFF.

CDR3 sequence: CASSIFQGYTNEKLFF. The CDR3 coding sequence is TGTGCCAGCAGCATCTTCCAGGGATACACTAATGAAAAACTGTTTTTT. The V and J genes are TRBV28 and TRBJ1-4, with a possible D match to TRBD1 (5 bases). V was clipped by 6 bases and J by 2 bases, with 16 bases between them. The V gene's germline CDR1 is MDHEN and CDR2 SYDVKM. This CDR3 contains 16 residues.

The chain uses TRBV19 and TRBJ2-5, with 9 nucleotides matching TRBD2. The germline V gene has CDR1 LNHDA and CDR2 SQIVND (reference sequence). V trimming: 6 bases; J trimming: 1 base; junction bases outside the gene matches: 9. The CDR3 length is 16 residues. In nucleotides, the CDR3 is TGTGCCAGTAGCCAGTGGCCTAGCGGGGTCCAAGAGACCCAGTACTTC. This codes for CASSQWPSGVQETQYF. Looking up the rest from reference TRBV19 and TRBJ2-5 gives the full variable domain: DGGITQSPKYLFRKEGQNVTLSCEQNLNHDAMYWYRQDPGQGLRLIYYSQIVNDFQKGDIAEGYSVSREKKESFPLTVTSAQKNPTAFYLCASSQWPSGVQETQYFGPGTRLLVL.

The chain employs TRBV27 and TRBJ1-4, with a tentative D call TRBD1 (5 bases). The length of the CDR3 is 14 residues. From germline, CDR1 is MNHEY and CDR2 SMNVEV (reference sequence). Trimming shortened V by 3 bases and J by 5 bases, and 10 bases separated the two germline ends. CDR3 region: CASSFDRSNEKLFF. The CDR3 bases are TGTGCCAGCAGTTTCGACAGATCGAATGAAAAACTGTTTTTT.

V and J are TRBV11-2 and TRBJ1-1; D is possibly TRBD1 (6 bases). The V and J ends lost 5 bases and 11 bases respectively, with 18 bases between them. The germline gives CDR1 SGHAT, CDR2 FQNNGV. This CDR3 has 13 amino acids. CDR3 sequence: CASSPLAGQGAFF. The CDR3, as DNA: TGTGCCAGCAGCCCCCTCGCTGGGCAGGGGGCTTTCTTT. The variable domain in full, completed from reference TRBV11-2 and TRBJ1-1, reads EAGVAQSPRYKIIEKRQSVAFWCNPISGHATLYWYQQILGQGPKLLIQFQNNGVVDDSQLPKDRFSAERLKGVDSTLKIQPAKLEDSAVYLCASSPLAGQGAFFGQGTRLTVV.

The rearrangement links TRBV5-4 to TRBJ2-3, with 12 positions matching TRBD2. The V gene end was trimmed by 4 bases and the J gene end by 4 bases; junction bases not matched to a gene: 7. The CDR3 has 16 amino acids. The germline gives CDR1 SGHNT, CDR2 YYREEE (reference sequence). In nucleotides, the CDR3 is TGTGCCAGCAGCCCGACTAGCGGGAGAGGGGCAGATACGCAGTATTTT. It translates to CASSPTSGRGADTQYF.

The rearrangement links TRBV3-1 (or the pseudogene TRBV3-2) to TRBJ2-5; 9 positions agree with TRBD2. Looked up from germline, CDR1 is LGHDT and CDR2 is YNNKEL (reference sequence). The length of the CDR3 is 17 residues. The V and J ends lost 1 base and 4 bases, in that order; junction bases with no gene match: 10. The CDR3 loop is CASSQGIAGGRSETQYF. The CDR3 DNA is TGTGCCAGCAGCCAAGGGATTGCGGGGGGGCGTTCAGAGACCCAGTACTTC.

This clone appeared a single time. V and J are TRBV11-3 and TRBJ2-1, with 10 nucleotides matching TRBD1. Per the germline V gene, CDR1 is SGHNT and CDR2 is YENEEA. Unmatched junction bases numbered 12, after V lost 6 bases and J lost 10 bases. There are 15 residues in the CDR3. The CDR3 is CASRHGTGVLWEQFF. The CDR3 nucleotides are TGTGCCAGCAGACACGGGACAGGGGTTTTGTGGGAGCAGTTCTTC.

The V gene is TRBV6-5, the J gene TRBJ2-3; 8 bases map to TRBD2. The germline CDR1 and CDR2 sequences are MNHEY and SVGAGI. V lost 5 bases and J lost 2; bases outside the gene matches: 6. This CDR3 comprises 15 residues. CDR3 in amino acids: CASSRGGGNTDTQYF. The CDR3 bases are TGTGCCAGCAGTCGGGGGGGAGGTAACACAGATACGCAGTATTTT.

J is TRBJ1-3 and V is TRBV28, with no clear D. The germline V and J ends were trimmed by 8 bases and 1 base, with 15 bases remaining between them. The CDR3 covers 15 residues. CDR1 MDHEN and CDR2 SYDVKM come from the germline V gene. The CDR3 nucleotides are TGTGCCAGCTTTAACGCAGGCCGATCTGGAAACACCATATATTTT. Translation: CASFNAGRSGNTIYF.

This chain uses TRBV4-1 with TRBJ1-1; D is perhaps TRBD1 (6 bases). V dropped 0 bases and J dropped 0 bases, with 11 bases sitting between them. The CDR3 covers 16 residues. The germline CDR1 and CDR2 sequences are MGHRA and YSYEKL. The CDR3 region is CASSQDLGTLNTEAFF. CDR3 coding DNA: TGCGCCAGCAGCCAAGATCTCGGGACATTGAACACTGAAGCTTTCTTT.

A few counts support this clone. The chain links TRBV2 to TRBJ1-2; D unclear. Germline V gene data show CDR1 as SNHLY and CDR2 as FYNNEI. The CDR3 contains 15 residues. Trimming took 0 bases from V and 2 from J, leaving 10 bases between them. CDR3 bases: TGTGCCAGCAGTGAAGCTGGGCATGGAAACTATGGCTACACCTTC. Translated, it gives CASSEAGHGNYGYTF.

The rearrangement uses TRBV3-1 (or the pseudogene TRBV3-2) and TRBJ2-7; 12 nucleotides agree with TRBD2. The CDR3 length is 13 residues. J lost 12 bases, V lost 8 bases, and 11 bases had no gene match. Germline values: CDR1 LGHDT, CDR2 YNNKEL (reference sequence). The DNA for the CDR3 is TGTGCCAGCCGATTGACTAGCGGGGGCCCCACGTACTTC. It is translated as CASRLTSGGPTYF.